This T cell receptor beta chain was found in a study of graft-versus-host responses after intestinal transplantation. Study context: All recipients were given anti-thymocyte globulin induction, and tacrolimus and steroids were then administered for around three years. Study findings and constraints: Allografts from individuals with graft-donor T cell macrochimerism displayed high graft-versus-host to host-versus-graft clonal ratios. Recipient marrow harbored GvH clones, some of which surfaced first in ileum or blood. Levels of circulating GvH clones at their peak were associated with early post-transplant HvG declines.

This clone appeared once. Antigen unknown. Generated by immunoSEQ multiplex PCR, the TCRdb table keeps only in-frame clones and is missing some. This sample carries about 110,000 clones, roughly 93% of them seen once, and the ten largest clones take approximately 1.2%. Germline V lookup: CDR1 GTSNPN, CDR2 SVGIG (reference sequence). This CDR3 contains 13 residues. V lost 0 bases, J lost 6 bases, and 9 bases lay in between. The chain is built from TRBV30 and TRBJ2-1; D remains ambiguous. The source is a human donor who was the organ donor for an intestinal transplant. This specimen was unstimulated CD8+ T cells sorted from spleen or lymph node cells, taken before transplant. The CDR3, as DNA: TGTGCCTGGAGTGTCTCTAGGTCCAATGAGCAGTTCTTC. Its translation is CAWSVSRSNEQFF.